The 10 T cell receptor beta chains listed next were all sequenced from one sample in a study of blood T cell repertoires in COVID-19. TCRdb keeps only in-frame clones here, not all; method: immunoSEQ multiplex PCR. The table records approximately 160,000 clones, about 83% of them present only once. Input material: PBMCs or T cells enriched from blood (not recorded which). The receptor set was obtained from a woman aged 45-59 years in a cohort exposed to, infected with or recovered from COVID-19 (not recorded which).

V usage is TRBV7-6 and J usage is TRBJ1-5, with TRBD1 matching over 11 bases. The CDR3 is made up of 16 amino acids. Germline CDR1 is SGHVS and CDR2 is FNYEAQ. V shed 5 bases, J shed 4 bases, and the junction held 7 bases outside the gene matches. The CDR3 reads CASSPGDRGRNQPQHF. The CDR3 DNA sequence: TGTGCCAGCAGCCCGGGGGACAGGGGGAGGAATCAGCCCCAGCATTTT. Combining the CDR3 with reference TRBV7-6 and TRBJ1-5 gives the whole variable domain GAGVSQSPRYKVTKRGQDVALRCDPISGHVSLYWYRQALGQGPEFLTYFNYEAQQDKSGLPNDRFSAERPEGSISTLTIQRTEQRDSAMYRCASSPGDRGRNQPQHFGDGTRLSIL.

The chain recombines TRBV28 with TRBJ1-6; 9 bases match TRBD1. CDR1 and CDR2 from the germline V gene are MDHEN and SYDVKM. The CDR3 covers 18 residues. V lost 1 base and J lost 9; bases outside the gene matches: 13. Here the CDR3 reads CASSLFVWDRVKGSPLHF. As DNA, the CDR3 is TGTGCCAGCAGTTTATTTGTTTGGGACAGGGTAAAAGGTTCACCCCTCCACTTT.

This sequence joins TRBV16 and TRBJ2-5; weak D call: TRBD1 (6 bases). CDR1 and CDR2 from the germline V gene are KGHSY and FQNENV. This CDR3 is built from 15 residues. V was pared by 0 bases and J by 2 bases, with 10 bases between. DNA for the CDR3: TGTGCCAGCAGCCAATCAGGACAGATGCAAGAGACCCAGTACTTC. It yields the protein CASSQSGQMQETQYF.

V gene TRBV19 combines with J gene TRBJ1-6; weak D call: TRBD1 (5 bases). Trimming cost V 3 bases and J 9 bases, with 15 bases left between them. Germline values: CDR1 LNHDA, CDR2 SQIVND (reference sequence). The CDR3 spans 15 residues. In DNA, the CDR3 is TGTGCCAGTAGTATCGAGCAGGGTACGGTTTCACCCCTCCACTTT. This codes for CASSIEQGTVSPLHF.

V gene TRBV11-2 combines with J gene TRBJ2-5; 8 bases align to TRBD2. Trimming took 0 bases from V and 4 from J; bases not matched to a gene: 10. CDR3 length: 17 amino acids. Germline V CDR1 and CDR2: SGHAT, FQNNGV. The CDR3 nucleotides are TGTGCCAGCAGCTTAGATTCTGCGGGGGGCCTCGCAGAGACCCAGTACTTC. It encodes CASSLDSAGGLAETQYF. The full variable domain, its missing parts supplied by reference TRBV11-2 and TRBJ2-5, is EAGVAQSPRYKIIEKRQSVAFWCNPISGHATLYWYQQILGQGPKLLIQFQNNGVVDDSQLPKDRFSAERLKGVDSTLKIQPAKLEDSAVYLCASSLDSAGGLAETQYFGPGTRLLVL.

This chain links TRBV7-6 with TRBJ1-5, with D unclear. V lost 1 base and J 4 bases, leaving 11 bases between the germline ends. Per germline, CDR1 SGHVS and CDR2 FNYEAQ. The CDR3 contains 15 residues. DNA of the CDR3: TGTGCCAGCAGCTTAGTGGTTTTACAAAATCAGCCCCAGCATTTT. Translation: CASSLVVLQNQPQHF. Using reference TRBV7-6 and TRBJ1-5 for the parts outside the CDR3, the full variable domain is GAGVSQSPRYKVTKRGQDVALRCDPISGHVSLYWYRQALGQGPEFLTYFNYEAQQDKSGLPNDRFSAERPEGSISTLTIQRTEQRDSAMYRCASSLVVLQNQPQHFGDGTRLSIL.

CDR3 DNA sequence: TGTGCCAGCAGCGCCATCAGCTCCTACGAGCAGTACTTC. It yields the protein CASSAISSYEQYF. V and J are TRBV9 and TRBJ2-7; D unclear. Germline CDR1 is SGDLS and CDR2 is YYNGEE. V was shortened by 3 bases and J by 0 bases, with 7 bases between the two germline ends. This CDR3 region has 13 residues.

The chain links TRBV5-1 to TRBJ1-1; 7 bases fit TRBD1. Germline-derived CDR1 and CDR2 are SGHRS and YFSETQ. This CDR3 is built from 14 residues. V lost 2 bases to trimming and J lost 6 bases; unmatched junction nucleotides: 7. CDR3 coding DNA: TGCGCCAGCAGCTTCAGGACAGGAGTGTCTGAAGCTTTCTTT. Its protein is CASSFRTGVSEAFF.

The chain uses TRBV3-1 (or the pseudogene TRBV3-2) and TRBJ1-6; D unclear. CDR3 length: 13 amino acids. V was clipped by 4 bases and J by 7 bases, with 8 bases between them. Germline V gene data show CDR1 as LGHDT and CDR2 as YNNKEL (reference sequence). The CDR3 DNA reads as TGTGCCAGCAGCCCTCTGAGGAATTCACCCCTCCACTTT. Translation: CASSPLRNSPLHF.

CDR3 residues: CASSYSVSRGGELFF. CDR3 DNA sequence: TGTGCCAGCAGTTACTCGGTCAGCAGGGGCGGGGAGCTGTTTTTT. The chain recombines TRBV6-5 with TRBJ2-2, with D tentatively TRBD1 (6 bases). V was cut by 0 bases and J by 7 bases, with 12 bases left in between. Germline loops: CDR1 MNHEY, CDR2 SVGAGI. CDR3 length: 15 amino acids.